Listed below are T cell receptor beta chains from one sample, sequenced in a study of blood T cell repertoires in COVID-19. The method was immunoSEQ multiplex PCR; TCRdb's version includes in-frame clones alone and lacks a portion of them. The profile shows some 350,000 clones, roughly 88% of them singletons. The sequencing input was PBMCs or T cells enriched from blood (not recorded which). The origin of the receptors is a man aged 25-45 years who had recovered from COVID-19. Both conserved end residues are part of each CDR3. A D gene is named only where the DNA matches it firmly. Expanded clones get a size class; other rows say once, few or many, or leave the size out.

CDR3 protein: CASSLGSAYEQYF
CDR3 DNA: TGTGCCAGCAGCTTAGGATCGGCCTACGAGCAGTACTTC
clone size: NA
D gene: NA
V gene: TRBV7-6
J gene: TRBJ2-7

CDR3 protein: CASSSRHGTNTGELFF
CDR3 DNA: TGTGCCAGCAGCTCCCGACACGGGACGAACACCGGGGAGCTGTTTTTT
clone size: NA
D gene: NA
V gene: TRBV28
J gene: TRBJ2-2

CDR3 protein: CASRDRVSTNEKLFF
CDR3 DNA: TGTGCCAGCCGGGACAGGGTCTCAACTAATGAAAAACTGTTTTTT
clone size: NA
D gene: TRBD1
V gene: TRBV19
J gene: TRBJ1-4

CDR3 protein: CASSLESRGVSPLHF
CDR3 DNA: TGTGCCAGCAGCTTAGAAAGCAGGGGAGTCTCACCCCTCCACTTT
clone size: NA
D gene: NA
V gene: TRBV11-2
J gene: TRBJ1-6

CDR3 protein: CASSPGSGSGNTIYF
CDR3 DNA: TGCGCCAGCAGCCCCGGGTCCGGCTCTGGAAACACCATATATTTT
clone size: NA
D gene: NA
V gene: TRBV5-1
J gene: TRBJ1-3

CDR3 protein: CASSKEGRGEKLFF
CDR3 DNA: TGTGCCAGCAGCAAGGAAGGACGGGGAGAAAAACTGTTTTTT
clone size: many
D gene: NA
V gene: TRBV7-8
J gene: TRBJ1-4

CDR3 protein: CASTSGTGIQETQYF
CDR3 DNA: TGTGCCAGCACGTCCGGGACAGGGATCCAAGAGACCCAGTACTTC
clone size: NA
D gene: TRBD1
V gene: TRBV2
J gene: TRBJ2-5

CDR3 protein: CASSLSWTGGHRPQHF
CDR3 DNA: TGTGCCAGCAGTTTATCATGGACAGGGGGGCATCGGCCCCAGCATTTT
clone size: few
D gene: TRBD1
V gene: TRBV27
J gene: TRBJ1-5

CDR3 protein: CASSTGTRGETQYF
CDR3 DNA: TGTGCCAGCAGTACCGGGACTAGGGGAGAGACCCAGTACTTC
clone size: NA
D gene: TRBD2
V gene: TRBV27
J gene: TRBJ2-5

CDR3 protein: CASNEEGTSEDNEQFF
CDR3 DNA: TGTGCCAGCAATGAGGAAGGGACTAGCGAGGACAATGAGCAGTTCTTC
clone size: NA
D gene: TRBD2
V gene: TRBV7-8
J gene: TRBJ2-1

CDR3 protein: CASSIRGESNQPQHF
CDR3 DNA: TGTGCCAGTAGTATTCGCGGGGAGAGCAATCAGCCCCAGCATTTT
clone size: once
D gene: NA
V gene: TRBV19
J gene: TRBJ1-5

CDR3 protein: CASSIDRTGVLNYGYTF
CDR3 DNA: TGTGCCAGTAGTATAGATCGGACAGGGGTACTCAACTATGGCTACACCTTC
clone size: NA
D gene: TRBD1
V gene: TRBV19
J gene: TRBJ1-2

CDR3 protein: CAISEYEGGNTEAFF
CDR3 DNA: TGTGCCATCAGTGAGTACGAGGGCGGGAACACTGAAGCTTTCTTT
clone size: NA
D gene: NA
V gene: TRBV10-3
J gene: TRBJ1-1

CDR3 protein: CASSYVTGTGNTEAFF
CDR3 DNA: TGTGCCAGCAGTTACGTGACAGGAACGGGGAACACTGAAGCTTTCTTT
clone size: NA
D gene: NA
V gene: TRBV6-5
J gene: TRBJ1-1

CDR3 protein: CASTRKVSGGANYGYTF
CDR3 DNA: TGTGCCAGTACCCGAAAGGTCTCCGGGGGAGCTAACTATGGCTACACCTTC
clone size: NA
D gene: NA
V gene: TRBV19
J gene: TRBJ1-2

CDR3 protein: CASSPFAQGNTGELFF
CDR3 DNA: TGTGCCAGCTCACCATTTGCGCAGGGAAACACCGGGGAGCTGTTTTTT
clone size: NA
D gene: NA
V gene: TRBV18
J gene: TRBJ2-2

CDR3 protein: CASRGGVGTDTQYF
CDR3 DNA: TGTGCCAGTAGAGGGGGGGTTGGCACAGATACGCAGTATTTT
clone size: NA
D gene: NA
V gene: TRBV19
J gene: TRBJ2-3

CDR3 protein: CASSVAPGTDTQYF
CDR3 DNA: TGTGCCAGCAGTGTGGCCCCGGGGACAGATACGCAGTATTTT
clone size: once
D gene: NA
V gene: TRBV2
J gene: TRBJ2-3

CDR3 protein: CASSPGGSPLHF
CDR3 DNA: TGTGCCAGCAGCCCCGGGGGTTCACCCCTCCACTTT
clone size: NA
D gene: NA
V gene: TRBV28
J gene: TRBJ1-6

CDR3 protein: CASKDPDSYNEQFF
CDR3 DNA: TGCGCCAGCAAGGATCCTGACAGTTACAATGAGCAGTTCTTC
clone size: NA
D gene: NA
V gene: TRBV5-1
J gene: TRBJ2-1

CDR3 protein: CASSQDTGRVYEQYF
CDR3 DNA: TGTGCCAGCAGCCAAGATACGGGCAGGGTGTACGAGCAGTACTTC
clone size: NA
D gene: NA
V gene: TRBV4-2
J gene: TRBJ2-7

CDR3 protein: CASSDTYRDEQYF
CDR3 DNA: TGTGCCAGCAGTGACACATATCGGGACGAGCAGTACTTC
clone size: NA
D gene: NA
V gene: TRBV25-1
J gene: TRBJ2-7

CDR3 protein: CASSTPTSGRTDTQYF
CDR3 DNA: TGTGCCAGTAGTACCCCGACTAGCGGCCGCACAGATACGCAGTATTTT
clone size: NA
D gene: TRBD2
V gene: TRBV19
J gene: TRBJ2-3

CDR3 protein: CASSYPSGGVTYEQYF
CDR3 DNA: TGTGCCAGCAGCTACCCGAGCGGGGGGGTTACCTACGAGCAGTACTTC
clone size: NA
D gene: TRBD2
V gene: TRBV28
J gene: TRBJ2-7

CDR3 protein: CASSPVTGANVLTF
CDR3 DNA: TGTGCCAGCAGCCCGGTGACTGGGGCCAACGTCCTGACTTTC
clone size: NA
D gene: NA
V gene: TRBV7-9
J gene: TRBJ2-6

CDR3 protein: CASSTTQGQPRDNQPQHF
CDR3 DNA: TGTGCCAGTAGTACGACTCAGGGGCAACCCCGTGATAATCAGCCCCAGCATTTT
clone size: NA
D gene: NA
V gene: TRBV19
J gene: TRBJ1-5

CDR3 protein: CASSVGAGSLAEAFF
CDR3 DNA: TGTGCCAGCAGCGTAGGGGCAGGTTCTTTAGCTGAAGCTTTCTTT
clone size: NA
D gene: NA
V gene: TRBV9
J gene: TRBJ1-1

CDR3 protein: CASSRTSGGSGDEQFF
CDR3 DNA: TGTGCCAGCAGCCGAACTAGCGGGGGTTCCGGGGATGAGCAGTTCTTC
clone size: NA
D gene: TRBD2
V gene: TRBV28
J gene: TRBJ2-1

CDR3 protein: CASSQGHQGNYGYTF
CDR3 DNA: TGTGCCAGCAGCCAAGGACACCAGGGGAACTATGGCTACACCTTC
clone size: NA
D gene: NA
V gene: TRBV4-2
J gene: TRBJ1-2

CDR3 protein: CASSPGQGSQPQHF
CDR3 DNA: TGCGCCAGCAGCCCGGGACAGGGGTCTCAGCCCCAGCATTTT
clone size: NA
D gene: TRBD1
V gene: TRBV5-1
J gene: TRBJ1-5

CDR3 protein: CASSLNRELGQFF
CDR3 DNA: TGTGCCAGCAGCCTAAACAGGGAGTTGGGCCAGTTCTTC
clone size: NA
D gene: NA
V gene: TRBV7-6
J gene: TRBJ2-1

CDR3 protein: CASSPRGEGPNSPLHF
CDR3 DNA: TGTGCCAGCAGTCCCCGAGGCGAGGGTCCCAATTCACCCCTCCACTTT
clone size: NA
D gene: NA
V gene: TRBV28
J gene: TRBJ1-6

CDR3 protein: CASSVPGGIYNEQFF
CDR3 DNA: TGTGCCAGCAGCGTACCGGGGGGAATATACAATGAGCAGTTCTTC
clone size: NA
D gene: TRBD2
V gene: TRBV9
J gene: TRBJ2-1

CDR3 protein: CASSGPGQKAFF
CDR3 DNA: TGTGCCAGCAGTGGCCCGGGACAGAAAGCTTTCTTT
clone size: NA
D gene: TRBD1
V gene: TRBV6-2/TRBV6-3
J gene: TRBJ1-1

CDR3 protein: CASRQGGLAKNIQYF
CDR3 DNA: TGTGCCAGCAGACAGGGTGGGTTAGCCAAAAACATTCAGTACTTC
clone size: NA
D gene: NA
V gene: TRBV28
J gene: TRBJ2-4

CDR3 protein: CASSVGGSAAYNEQFF
CDR3 DNA: TGTGCCAGCAGCGTAGGTGGTAGCGCCGCCTACAATGAGCAGTTCTTC
clone size: NA
D gene: NA
V gene: TRBV9
J gene: TRBJ2-1

CDR3 protein: CASSLDGRGHEQYF
CDR3 DNA: TGTGCCAGCAGCTTAGACGGTAGGGGGCACGAGCAGTACTTC
clone size: NA
D gene: TRBD1
V gene: TRBV7-9
J gene: TRBJ2-7

CDR3 protein: CASSSGSGNTIYF
CDR3 DNA: TGCGCCAGCAGCTCAGGCTCTGGAAACACCATATATTTT
clone size: NA
D gene: NA
V gene: TRBV5-1
J gene: TRBJ1-3

CDR3 protein: CASGPRTSGGPGELFF
CDR3 DNA: TGTGCCTCGGGGCCCAGGACTAGCGGGGGGCCCGGGGAGCTGTTTTTT
clone size: NA
D gene: TRBD2
V gene: TRBV10-3
J gene: TRBJ2-2

CDR3 protein: CAISESGLAEATQYF
CDR3 DNA: TGTGCCATCAGTGAGTCAGGACTAGCAGAGGCGACCCAGTACTTC
clone size: once
D gene: TRBD2
V gene: TRBV10-3
J gene: TRBJ2-5

CDR3 protein: CASNNGLLSTDTQYF
CDR3 DNA: TGTGCCAGCAATAATGGACTACTGAGCACAGATACGCAGTATTTT
clone size: NA
D gene: NA
V gene: TRBV9
J gene: TRBJ2-3

CDR3 protein: CASSPPGYGYTF
CDR3 DNA: TGTGCCAGCAGTCCTCCGGGGTATGGCTACACCTTC
clone size: NA
D gene: NA
V gene: TRBV28
J gene: TRBJ1-2

CDR3 protein: CASSLSGTRDYYEQYF
CDR3 DNA: TGTGCCAGCAGCTTATCCGGGACTAGGGACTACTACGAGCAGTACTTC
clone size: NA
D gene: TRBD2
V gene: TRBV5-6
J gene: TRBJ2-7

CDR3 protein: CASSEGGVNTEAFF
CDR3 DNA: TGTGCCAGCAGTGAGGGAGGAGTAAACACTGAAGCTTTCTTT
clone size: NA
D gene: NA
V gene: TRBV6-1
J gene: TRBJ1-1

CDR3 protein: CASSLLGNGYTF
CDR3 DNA: TGTGCCAGCAGCTTGCTAGGAAATGGCTACACCTTC
clone size: NA
D gene: NA
V gene: TRBV5-6
J gene: TRBJ1-2

CDR3 protein: CAWSVGGLGQPQHF
CDR3 DNA: TGTGCCTGGAGTGTGGGGGGGCTGGGACAGCCCCAGCATTTT
clone size: NA
D gene: NA
V gene: TRBV30
J gene: TRBJ1-5

CDR3 protein: CASSSGLASDTQYF
CDR3 DNA: TGTGCCAGCAGCTCGGGACTAGCTTCTGATACGCAGTATTTT
clone size: NA
D gene: TRBD2
V gene: TRBV5-5
J gene: TRBJ2-3

CDR3 protein: CASSFGLRDSPLHF
CDR3 DNA: TGTGCCAGCAGTTTCGGTCTACGGGATTCACCCCTCCACTTT
clone size: NA
D gene: NA
V gene: TRBV28
J gene: TRBJ1-6

CDR3 protein: CASSHSRGTGLGQSSYEQYF
CDR3 DNA: TGTGCCAGCAGCCATTCCCGGGGGACAGGGCTCGGTCAAAGCTCCTACGAGCAGTACTTC
clone size: NA
D gene: TRBD1
V gene: TRBV3-1/TRBV3-2
J gene: TRBJ2-7

CDR3 protein: CASSLHSTYEQYF
CDR3 DNA: TGTGCCAGCAGCCTTCACAGTACCTACGAGCAGTACTTC
clone size: once
D gene: NA
V gene: TRBV3-1/TRBV3-2
J gene: TRBJ2-7

CDR3 protein: CASSAGTGSGYGYTF
CDR3 DNA: TGTGCCAGCAGCGCCGGGACAGGGAGTGGATATGGCTACACCTTC
clone size: NA
D gene: TRBD1
V gene: TRBV9
J gene: TRBJ1-2

CDR3 protein: CSVVDVAGGMETQYF
CDR3 DNA: TGCAGCGTTGTCGACGTTGCGGGTGGCATGGAGACCCAGTACTTC
clone size: NA
D gene: NA
V gene: TRBV29-1
J gene: TRBJ2-5

CDR3 protein: CASSPRLLYEQYF
CDR3 DNA: TGTGCCAGCTCACCCCGGCTACTATACGAGCAGTACTTC
clone size: NA
D gene: NA
V gene: TRBV18
J gene: TRBJ2-7

CDR3 protein: CAWRQYNSGNTIYF
CDR3 DNA: TGTGCCTGGAGACAGTACAACTCTGGAAACACCATATATTTT
clone size: NA
D gene: NA
V gene: TRBV30
J gene: TRBJ1-3

CDR3 protein: CASRGDRADSPLHF
CDR3 DNA: TGCGCCAGCAGAGGGGACAGGGCTGATTCACCCCTCCACTTT
clone size: few
D gene: TRBD1
V gene: TRBV5-1
J gene: TRBJ1-6

CDR3 protein: CAWRASNQPQHF
CDR3 DNA: TGTGCCTGGAGGGCCAGCAATCAGCCCCAGCATTTT
clone size: NA
D gene: NA
V gene: TRBV30
J gene: TRBJ1-5

CDR3 protein: CASSDSRRGQGGELFF
CDR3 DNA: TGTGCCAGCAGTGACTCGAGGCGGGGGCAAGGCGGGGAGCTGTTTTTT
clone size: NA
D gene: NA
V gene: TRBV6-4
J gene: TRBJ2-2